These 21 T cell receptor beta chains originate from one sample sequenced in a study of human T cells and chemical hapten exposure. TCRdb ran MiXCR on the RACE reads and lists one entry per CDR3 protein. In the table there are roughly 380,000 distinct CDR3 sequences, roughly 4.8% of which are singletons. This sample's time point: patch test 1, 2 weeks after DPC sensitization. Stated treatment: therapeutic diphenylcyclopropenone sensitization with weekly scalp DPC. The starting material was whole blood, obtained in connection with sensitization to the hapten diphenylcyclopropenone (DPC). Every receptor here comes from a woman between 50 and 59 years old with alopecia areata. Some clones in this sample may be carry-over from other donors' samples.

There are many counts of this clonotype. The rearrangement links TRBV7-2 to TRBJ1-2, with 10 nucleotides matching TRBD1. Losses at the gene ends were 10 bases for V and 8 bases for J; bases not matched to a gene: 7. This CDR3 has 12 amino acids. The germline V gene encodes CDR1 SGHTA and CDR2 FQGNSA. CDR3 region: CAISDRGRGYTF. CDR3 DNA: TGTGCCATCTCGGACAGGGGGAGAGGCTACACCTTC.

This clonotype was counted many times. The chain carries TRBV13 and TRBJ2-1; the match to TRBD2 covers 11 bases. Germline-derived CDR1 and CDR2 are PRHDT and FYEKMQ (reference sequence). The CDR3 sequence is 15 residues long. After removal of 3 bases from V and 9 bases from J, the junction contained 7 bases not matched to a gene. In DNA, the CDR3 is TGTGCCAGCAGCTTCTTGCTAGCGGGAGGTCGTGAGCAGTTCTTC. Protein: CASSFLLAGGREQFF.

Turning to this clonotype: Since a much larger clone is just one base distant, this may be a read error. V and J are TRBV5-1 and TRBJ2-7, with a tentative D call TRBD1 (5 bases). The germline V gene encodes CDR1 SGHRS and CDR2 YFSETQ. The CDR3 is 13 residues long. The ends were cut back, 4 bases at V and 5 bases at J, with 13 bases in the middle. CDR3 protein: CASSMSTDHEQYF. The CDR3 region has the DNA TGCGCCAGCAGCATGTCGACAGACCACGAGCAGTACTTC.

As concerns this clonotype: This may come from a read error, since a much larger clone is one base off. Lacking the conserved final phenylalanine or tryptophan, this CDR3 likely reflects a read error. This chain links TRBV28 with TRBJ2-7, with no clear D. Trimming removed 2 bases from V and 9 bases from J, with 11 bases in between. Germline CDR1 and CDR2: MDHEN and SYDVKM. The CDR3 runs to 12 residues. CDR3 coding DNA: TGTGCCAGCAGTTTAAGGGCCCGAGGGCAGTACATC. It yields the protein CASSLRARGQYI.

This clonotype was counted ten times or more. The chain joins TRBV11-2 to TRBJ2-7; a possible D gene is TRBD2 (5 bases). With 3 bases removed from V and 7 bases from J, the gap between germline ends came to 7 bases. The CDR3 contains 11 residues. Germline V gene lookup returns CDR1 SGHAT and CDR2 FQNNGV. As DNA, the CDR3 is TGTGCCAGCAGCTTCTCGGGGGAGCAGTACTTC. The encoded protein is CASSFSGEQYF.

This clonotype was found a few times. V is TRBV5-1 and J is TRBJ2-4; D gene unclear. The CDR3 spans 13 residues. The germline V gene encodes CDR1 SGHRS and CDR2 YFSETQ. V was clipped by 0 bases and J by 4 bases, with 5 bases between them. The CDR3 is CASSLDEKNIQYF. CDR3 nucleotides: TGCGCCAGCAGCTTGGATGAGAAAAACATTCAGTACTTC.

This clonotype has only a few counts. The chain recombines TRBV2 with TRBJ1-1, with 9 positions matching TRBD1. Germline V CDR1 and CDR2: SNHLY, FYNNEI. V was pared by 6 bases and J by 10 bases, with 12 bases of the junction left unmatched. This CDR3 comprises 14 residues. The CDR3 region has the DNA TGTGCCAGCAGGCCCGGGACAGGGAGGTTGGGAGCTTTCTTT. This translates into CASRPGTGRLGAFF.

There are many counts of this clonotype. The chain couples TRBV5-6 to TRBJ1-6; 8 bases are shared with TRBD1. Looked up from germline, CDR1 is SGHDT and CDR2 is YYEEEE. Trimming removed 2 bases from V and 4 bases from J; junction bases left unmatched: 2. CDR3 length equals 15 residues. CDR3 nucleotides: TGTGCCAGCAGCTTCGGGACAGGTTATAATTCACCCCTCCACTTT. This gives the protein CASSFGTGYNSPLHF. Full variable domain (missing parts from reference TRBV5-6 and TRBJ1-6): DAGVTQSPTHLIKTRGQQVTLRCSPKSGHDTVSWYQQALGQGPQFIFQYYEEEERQRGNFPDRFSGHQFPNYSSELNVNALLLGDSALYLCASSFGTGYNSPLHFGNGTRLTVT.

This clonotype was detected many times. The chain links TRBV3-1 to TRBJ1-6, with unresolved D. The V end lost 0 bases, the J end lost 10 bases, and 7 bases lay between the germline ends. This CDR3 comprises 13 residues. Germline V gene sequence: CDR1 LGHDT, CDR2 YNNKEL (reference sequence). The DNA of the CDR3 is TGTGCCAGCAGCCAAGATCCCAAATCACCCCTCCACTTT. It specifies CASSQDPKSPLHF. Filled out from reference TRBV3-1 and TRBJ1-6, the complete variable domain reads DTAVSQTPKYLVTQMGNDKSIKCEQNLGHDTMYWYKQDSKKFLKIMFSYNNKELIINETVPNRFSPKSPDKAHLNLHINSLELGDSAVYFCASSQDPKSPLHFGNGTRLTVT.

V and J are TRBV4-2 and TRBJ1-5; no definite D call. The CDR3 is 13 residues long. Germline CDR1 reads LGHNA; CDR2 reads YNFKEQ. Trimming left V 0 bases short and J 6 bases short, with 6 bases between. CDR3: CASSQDLPQPQHF. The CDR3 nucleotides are TGTGCCAGCAGCCAAGATTTGCCTCAGCCCCAGCATTTT.

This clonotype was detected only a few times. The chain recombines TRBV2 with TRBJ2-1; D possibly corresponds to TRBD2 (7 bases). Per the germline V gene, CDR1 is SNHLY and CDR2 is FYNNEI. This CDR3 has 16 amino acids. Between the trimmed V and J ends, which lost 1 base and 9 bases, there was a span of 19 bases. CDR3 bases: TGTGCCAGCAGTGAAGATCAGGCAGGGAGGGGGAGTGAGCAGTTCTTC. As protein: CASSEDQAGRGSEQFF.

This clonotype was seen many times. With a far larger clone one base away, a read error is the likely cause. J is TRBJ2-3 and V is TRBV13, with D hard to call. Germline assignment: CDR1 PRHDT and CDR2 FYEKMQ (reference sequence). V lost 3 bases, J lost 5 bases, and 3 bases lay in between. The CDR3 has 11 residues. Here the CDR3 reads CASSFEDTQYF. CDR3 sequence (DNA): TGTGCCAGCAGCTTCGAAGATACGCAGTATTTT. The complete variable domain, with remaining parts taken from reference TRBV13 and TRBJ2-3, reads AAGVIQSPRHLIKEKRETATLKCYPIPRHDTVYWYQQGPGQDPQFLISFYEKMQSDKGSIPDRFSAQQFSDYHSELNMSSLELGDSALYFCASSFEDTQYFGPGTRLTVL.

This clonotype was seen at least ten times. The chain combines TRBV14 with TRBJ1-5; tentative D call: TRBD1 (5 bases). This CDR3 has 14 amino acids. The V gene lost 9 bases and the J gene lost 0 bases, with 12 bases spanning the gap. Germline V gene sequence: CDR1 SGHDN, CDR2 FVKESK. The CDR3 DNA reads TGTGCCAGGGGGCAGGCCCATAGCAATCAGCCCCAGCATTTT. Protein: CARGQAHSNQPQHF. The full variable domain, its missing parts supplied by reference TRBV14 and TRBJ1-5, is EAGVTQFPSHSVIEKGQTVTLRCDPISGHDNLYWYRRVMGKEIKFLLHFVKESKQDESGMPNNRFLAERTGGTYSTLKVQPAELEDSGVYFCARGQAHSNQPQHFGDGTRLSIL.

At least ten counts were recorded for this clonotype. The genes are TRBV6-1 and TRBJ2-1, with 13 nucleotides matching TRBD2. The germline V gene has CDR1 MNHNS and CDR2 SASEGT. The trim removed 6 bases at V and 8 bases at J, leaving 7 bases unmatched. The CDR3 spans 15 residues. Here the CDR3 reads CASSATSGGGDEQFF. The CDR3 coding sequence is TGTGCCAGCAGCGCTACTAGCGGGGGGGGCGATGAGCAGTTCTTC.

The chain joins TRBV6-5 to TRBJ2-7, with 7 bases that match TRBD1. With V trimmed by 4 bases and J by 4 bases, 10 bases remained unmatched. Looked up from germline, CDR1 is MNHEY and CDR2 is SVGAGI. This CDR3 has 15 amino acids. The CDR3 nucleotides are TGTGCCAGCAGTTGGTCGACAGGGTTTGGATACGAGCAGTACTTC. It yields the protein CASSWSTGFGYEQYF.

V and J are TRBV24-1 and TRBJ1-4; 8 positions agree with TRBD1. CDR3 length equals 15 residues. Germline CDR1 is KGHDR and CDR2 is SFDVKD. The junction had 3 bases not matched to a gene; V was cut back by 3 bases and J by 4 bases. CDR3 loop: CATSDTGGVNEKLFF. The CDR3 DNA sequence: TGTGCCACCAGTGATACAGGGGGAGTTAATGAAAAACTGTTTTTT.

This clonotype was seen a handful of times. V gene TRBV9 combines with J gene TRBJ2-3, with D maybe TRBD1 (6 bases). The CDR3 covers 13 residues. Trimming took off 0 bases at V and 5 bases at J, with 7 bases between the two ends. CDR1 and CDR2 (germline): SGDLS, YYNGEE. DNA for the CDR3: TGTGCCAGCAGCGTAGAAGGGGGAGATACGCAGTATTTT. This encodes CASSVEGGDTQYF.

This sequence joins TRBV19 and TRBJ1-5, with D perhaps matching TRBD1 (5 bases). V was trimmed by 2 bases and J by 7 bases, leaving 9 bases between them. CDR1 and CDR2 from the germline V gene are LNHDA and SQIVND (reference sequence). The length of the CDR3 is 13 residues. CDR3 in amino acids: CASSISGTQPQHF. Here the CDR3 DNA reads TGTGCCAGTAGTATATCAGGGACCCAGCCCCAGCATTTT.

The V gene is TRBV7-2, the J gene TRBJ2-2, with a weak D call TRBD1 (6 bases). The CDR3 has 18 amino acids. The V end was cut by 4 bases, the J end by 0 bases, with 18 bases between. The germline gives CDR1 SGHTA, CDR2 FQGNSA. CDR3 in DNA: TGTGCCAGCAGCTGGTCCAGGGGTGCCCCCTCGAACACCGGGGAGCTGTTTTTT. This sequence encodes CASSWSRGAPSNTGELFF.

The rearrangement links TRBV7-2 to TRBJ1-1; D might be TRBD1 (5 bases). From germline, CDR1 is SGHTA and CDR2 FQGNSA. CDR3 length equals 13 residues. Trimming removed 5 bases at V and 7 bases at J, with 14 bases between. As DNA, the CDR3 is TGTGCCAGCAGCCGAGACAGAAGGGGTGAAGCTTTCTTT. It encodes CASSRDRRGEAFF.

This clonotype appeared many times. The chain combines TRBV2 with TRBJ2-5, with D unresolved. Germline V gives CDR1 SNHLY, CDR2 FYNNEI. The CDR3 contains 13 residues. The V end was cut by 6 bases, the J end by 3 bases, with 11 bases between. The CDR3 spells CASSSSYEETQYF. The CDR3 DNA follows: TGTGCCAGCAGCTCCAGTTACGAAGAGACCCAGTACTTC. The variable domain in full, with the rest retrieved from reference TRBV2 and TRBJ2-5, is EPEVTQTPSHQVTQMGQEVILRCVPISNHLYFYWYRQILGQKVEFLVSFYNNEISEKSEIFDDQFSVERPDGSNFTLKIRSTKLEDSAMYFCASSSSYEETQYFGPGTRLLVL.